Listed below are T cell receptor beta chains from one sample, sequenced in a study of early T cells in non-severe SARS-CoV-2 infection. TCRdb ran MiXCR on the 5' RACE reads and lists one entry per CDR3 protein. Altogether roughly 56,000 distinct CDR3 sequences are present, roughly 8% being singletons, with the ten largest covering approximately 4.6%. Sequencing was carried out using whole blood. These receptors originate from an adult who was a healthcare worker with PCR-confirmed SARS-CoV-2 infection or an uninfected control (not recorded which). Both conserved end residues are part of each CDR3.

v_gene: TRBV28
CDR3aa: CASRLVGENSPLHF

v_gene: TRBV4-1
CDR3aa: CASSRSTGLLAGRGANEQFF

v_gene: TRBV11-2
CDR3aa: CASSERTDSYEQYF

v_gene: TRBV13
CDR3aa: CASSEGQGDYNEQFF

v_gene: TRBV4-2
CDR3aa: CASSQTAGGLSYNEQFF

v_gene: TRBV7-6
CDR3aa: CASSPVGWDEQFF

v_gene: TRBV7-6
CDR3aa: CASSLVRGSLNEQFF

v_gene: TRBV2
CDR3aa: CASSEFAGAGQPQHF

v_gene: TRBV7-9
CDR3aa: CASSLDGTPGGGYTF

v_gene: TRBV2
CDR3aa: CASSGVAGRNEKLFF

v_gene: TRBV5-6
CDR3aa: CASSLALLGECGELFF

v_gene: TRBV6-6
CDR3aa: CASSYGTRGGLHNEQFF

v_gene: TRBV20-1
CDR3aa: CSAKPGVYGYTF

v_gene: TRBV11-2
CDR3aa: CASSFLVGLAKNIQYF

v_gene: TRBV20-1
CDR3aa: CSATDHTEAFF

v_gene: TRBV5-1
CDR3aa: CASSPGDAINEQFF

v_gene: TRBV28
CDR3aa: CASSNLGPIYEQYF

v_gene: TRBV27
CDR3aa: CASSFWSGTYNEQFF

v_gene: TRBV10-3
CDR3aa: CAISDDYGYTF

v_gene: TRBV4-2
CDR3aa: CASSPKGSSYGYTF

v_gene: TRBV10-3
CDR3aa: CAISESGYEQYF

v_gene: TRBV7-6
CDR3aa: CASSLYPQGRTGELFF

v_gene: TRBV12-3/TRBV12-4
CDR3aa: CASSRGQVKGYTF

v_gene: TRBV10-3
CDR3aa: CAISDPQQDFHNEQFF

v_gene: TRBV6-5
CDR3aa: CVSSSRAFGEQFF

v_gene: TRBV5-1
CDR3aa: CASSFSGGTPYEQYF

v_gene: TRBV18
CDR3aa: CASSPPETGGYEQYF

v_gene: TRBV28
CDR3aa: CASSSFTEAFF

v_gene: TRBV27
CDR3aa: CASSLTAQSFSGANVLTF

v_gene: TRBV7-8
CDR3aa: CASSLIAGDYGYTF

v_gene: TRBV24-1
CDR3aa: CATSDSLAGGQDTQYF

v_gene: TRBV30
CDR3aa: CAWSVGDRAAFF

v_gene: TRBV20-1
CDR3aa: CSALAGDYEQYF

v_gene: TRBV12-3/TRBV12-4
CDR3aa: CASSRGTVYGYTF

v_gene: TRBV7-7
CDR3aa: CASSAGQGSYGYTF

v_gene: TRBV3-1
CDR3aa: CASSQEVVGSHGYTF

v_gene: TRBV4-1
CDR3aa: CASSQDPKGTVNTEAFF

v_gene: TRBV4-2
CDR3aa: CASSQEGGRVYNEQFF

v_gene: TRBV5-1
CDR3aa: CASSLNTEAFF

v_gene: TRBV3-1
CDR3aa: CASSPSQGYEQYF

v_gene: TRBV5-1
CDR3aa: CASSSGLAAQAGGTGELFF

v_gene: TRBV7-6
CDR3aa: CASSPGYEQFF

v_gene: TRBV7-7
CDR3aa: CASSLSGGEGDTQYF

v_gene: TRBV30
CDR3aa: CAWSVRGGTNTEAFF

v_gene: TRBV7-7
CDR3aa: CASSLQGNNEKLFF

v_gene: TRBV18
CDR3aa: CASSPSSASGAHQETQYF

v_gene: TRBV7-6
CDR3aa: CASSLGLAAYNEQFF

v_gene: TRBV6-5
CDR3aa: CASRETGGAYGYTF

v_gene: TRBV7-2
CDR3aa: CASSLLAFYEQYF

v_gene: TRBV28
CDR3aa: CASRLTSKPYEQYF

v_gene: TRBV12-3/TRBV12-4
CDR3aa: CASSFAGGRNEQFF

v_gene: TRBV29-1
CDR3aa: CSAGNEKLFF

v_gene: TRBV14
CDR3aa: CASSQDLTKAGELFF

v_gene: TRBV6-4
CDR3aa: CASSSDGLNQPQHF

v_gene: TRBV4-2
CDR3aa: CASSQDWGRPSSYNSPLHF

v_gene: TRBV19
CDR3aa: CASSPDGGMKLNEQFF

v_gene: TRBV13
CDR3aa: CASSRTSGGLTDTQYF

v_gene: TRBV29-1
CDR3aa: CSVLAATQQYF

v_gene: TRBV18
CDR3aa: CASSHYRVLFYGYTF

v_gene: TRBV25-1
CDR3aa: CASSEYGGVSPFF